The clone carrying this T cell receptor (beta chain) was seen many times. Amplification targeted TCR beta CDR3 regions from RNA transcripts. HTBI primers drove first-round RT-PCR of the TCR CDR3. Each CDR3 protein gets one entry after TCRdb re-called the multiplex PCR reads with MiXCR. The sample has more than 450,000 distinct CDR3 sequences; 11% to 15% are singletons. No progression to ophthalmopathy during 18 months of follow-up defined stable disease. V was trimmed by 3 bases and J by 1 base, leaving 13 bases between them. The CDR3 is 15 amino acids. CDR1 is SGHRS, CDR2 YFSETQ, per germline. The data were obtained in a study of T cells in Graves' hyperthyroidism and ophthalmopathy.

The sequencing sample was made of blood. The source of this sequence is a woman in her thirties or forties with Graves' hyperthyroidism. The chain combines TRBV5-1 with TRBJ1-1, with D possibly being TRBD1 (5 bases). The CDR3 DNA follows: TGCGCCAGCAGCTGGTCGGGGCCTGGGAACACTGAAGCTTTCTTT. Protein product: CASSWSGPGNTEAFF.